Below are 12 T cell receptor beta chains sequenced from a single sample in a study of T cells after yellow fever vaccination. TCRdb ran MiXCR on the 5' RACE reads and lists one entry per CDR3 protein. Counted here are about 320,000 distinct CDR3 sequences, 9.5% to 15% occurring once; the ten biggest clones make up approximately 3.3%. The starting material was CD4+ T cells sorted from PBMCs, obtained 15 days after the yellow fever booster vaccination. The receptors stem from a man in his late teens or twenties who received the YFV17D yellow fever vaccine.

The CDR3 bases are TGCGCCAGTCAGCGGGGGGGCCAAGGGAATGAGCAGTTCTTC. Its translation: CASQRGGQGNEQFF. This chain uses TRBV5-1 with TRBJ2-1, with 10 positions matching TRBD2. There are 14 residues in the CDR3. Germline-derived CDR1 and CDR2 are SGHRS and YFSETQ. V lost 8 bases to trimming and J lost 7 bases; unmatched junction nucleotides: 9.

This clonotype was picked up a small number of times. This sequence joins TRBV19 and TRBJ1-5; D ambiguous. Germline CDR1 reads LNHDA; CDR2 reads SQIVND (reference sequence). V lost 4 bases to trimming and J lost 4 bases, with 5 bases between them. The CDR3 runs 12 residues. Here the CDR3 DNA reads TGTGCCAGTAGTAAGCTAAATCAGCCCCAGCATTTT. Translation: CASSKLNQPQHF.

The CDR3 DNA is TGCGCCAGTGAGCCGGGACTAGCGGGGGTCCTAACTAGCACAGATACGCAGTATTTT. Amino acids: CASEPGLAGVLTSTDTQYF. The rearrangement joins TRBV5-1 to TRBJ2-3, with 14 bases aligning to TRBD2. The CDR3 totals 19 residues. Per germline, CDR1 SGHRS and CDR2 YFSETQ. V was clipped by 8 bases and J by 0 bases; unmatched bases: 14.

The chain couples TRBV21-1 to TRBJ2-5. TRBV21-1 is classified as a pseudogene. The CDR3 runs 17 residues. CDR3 nucleotides: TGTGCCAGCAGCCCCGTGGCCAAAGTCAACGTACGAGAGACCCAGTACTTC. This codes for CASSPVAKVNVRETQYF.

This chain links TRBV27 with TRBJ2-1; D possibly corresponds to TRBD1 (6 bases). With 4 bases removed from V and 5 bases from J, the gap between germline ends came to 12 bases. The length of the CDR3 is 14 residues. CDR1 MNHEY and CDR2 SMNVEV come from the germline V gene (reference sequence). The CDR3 reads CASSYSTGNNEQFF. The DNA of the CDR3 is TGTGCCAGCAGTTATTCCACAGGGAACAATGAGCAGTTCTTC.

This clonotype has more than one count but fewer than ten. The chain joins TRBV7-8 to TRBJ2-4; TRBD2 matches 7 bases. Germline trimming cut 3 bases from V and 0 bases from J; bases unmatched to any gene: 8. The CDR3 runs 17 residues. The germline V gene has CDR1 SGHVS and CDR2 FQNEAQ. This CDR3 reads CASSFHRGGLAKNIQYF. The CDR3 coding sequence is TGTGCCAGCAGCTTTCATCGCGGGGGACTAGCCAAAAACATTCAGTACTTC.

The chain links TRBV6-2 or TRBV6-3 to TRBJ2-1; 8 bases match TRBD2. The V segment lost 4 bases and the J segment 9 bases; nucleotides outside the gene matches: 8. CDR3 length: 14 residues. Per the germline V gene, CDR1 is MNHEY and CDR2 is SVGEGT. This chain's CDR3 is CASSFPGGPSEQFF. The CDR3 nucleotides read TGTGCCAGCAGTTTCCCGGGGGGGCCTAGTGAGCAGTTCTTC.

CDR3 DNA: TGTGCCAGCAGCAGAACAGGGGGTGGGACCCAGTACTTC. Translated: CASSRTGGGTQYF. This chain uses TRBV27 with TRBJ2-5; 8 positions match TRBD1. Germline V CDR1 and CDR2: MNHEY, SMNVEV (reference sequence). This CDR3 has 13 amino acids. Trimming cost V 6 bases and J 7 bases; bases outside gene matches: 7.

Written as DNA, the CDR3 is TGCGCCAGCAGCCCCGAGAAAGGGGTCTATGGCTACACCTTC. This sequence encodes CASSPEKGVYGYTF. The V gene is TRBV5-1, the J gene TRBJ1-2; D is possibly TRBD1 (5 bases). The length of the CDR3 is 14 residues. Germline CDR1 is SGHRS and CDR2 is YFSETQ. The ends were cut back, 4 bases at V and 4 bases at J, with 14 bases in the middle.

The chain has TRBV19 and TRBJ2-5; D is unresolved. V dropped 5 bases and J dropped 6 bases, with 19 bases sitting between them. The V gene's germline CDR1 is LNHDA and CDR2 SQIVND (reference sequence). There are 15 residues in the CDR3. Here the CDR3 reads CASSGSKGVMKTQYF. DNA for the CDR3: TGTGCCAGTAGTGGGTCAAAGGGTGTTATGAAGACCCAGTACTTC.

The chain combines TRBV18 with TRBJ1-5; 7 nucleotides agree with TRBD1. Germline V gives CDR1 KGHSH, CDR2 LQKENI. The V and J ends lost 3 bases and 7 bases, in that order; junction bases with no gene match: 6. This CDR3 is built from 14 residues. CDR3 protein: CASSPNRGGQPQHF. In DNA form, the CDR3 reads TGTGCCAGCTCACCGAACAGGGGTGGGCAGCCCCAGCATTTT.

This clonotype occurred a few times. V is TRBV7-3 and J is TRBJ1-1; no clear D. V was shortened by 5 bases and J by 1 base, with 17 bases between the two germline ends. CDR3 size: 16 residues. The germline V gene encodes CDR1 SGHTA and CDR2 FQGTGA. In nucleotides, the CDR3 is TGTGCCAGCAGCCCAAAGATAGGAGAAGGGAACACTGAAGCTTTCTTT. Residues: CASSPKIGEGNTEAFF.